This T cell receptor (beta chain) is drawn from a study of cytomegalovirus exposure and HLA in healthy donors. Study details: A subsequent analysis reported that the 100 to 150 validation repertoires were produced on the same platform that had also been used for the approximately 700 first-cohort repertoires. Broader study findings: Rare sequences made up most TCRs, while some public TCRs were found in many donors.

To note about this clone: Its target is not known.

After removal of 0 bases from V and 4 bases from J, the junction contained 4 bases not matched to a gene. This CDR3 has 15 residues. CDR1 and CDR2 from the germline V gene are SGHDT and YYEEEE. The donors were members of the validation cohort comprising about 130 subjects, separate from the approximately 700-subject first cohort. Here immunoSEQ multiplex PCR was the method, and the copy in TCRdb shows in-frame clones only, minus some. This sample has about 150,000 clones, with 88% found just once. The clonotype comes from a man aged 18 to 35 in good health and CMV-seronegative. The rearrangement uses TRBV5-6 and TRBJ2-1, with 7 bases identical to TRBD1. The sequencing sample was made of PBMCs. CDR3 loop: CASSLEGTAYNEQFF. The CDR3 DNA reads as TGTGCCAGCAGCTTGGAAGGGACAGCGTACAATGAGCAGTTCTTC.